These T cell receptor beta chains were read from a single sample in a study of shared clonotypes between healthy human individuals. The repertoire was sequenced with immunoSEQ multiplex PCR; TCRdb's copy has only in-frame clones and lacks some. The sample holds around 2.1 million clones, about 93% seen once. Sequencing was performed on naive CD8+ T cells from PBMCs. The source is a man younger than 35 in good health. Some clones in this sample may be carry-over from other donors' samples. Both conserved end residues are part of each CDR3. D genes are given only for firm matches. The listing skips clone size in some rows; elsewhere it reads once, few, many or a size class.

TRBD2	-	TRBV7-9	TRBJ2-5	CASSLGGSETQYF	TGTGCCAGCAGCTTAGGCGGGAGTGAGACCCAGTACTTC
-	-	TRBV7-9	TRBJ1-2	CAGLEGSYGYTF	TGTGCCGGATTGGAGGGATCGTATGGCTACACCTTC
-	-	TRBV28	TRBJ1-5	CASSTGGGNQPQHF	TGTGCCAGCAGCACTGGGGGCGGAAATCAGCCCCAGCATTTT
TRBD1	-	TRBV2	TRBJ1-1	CASGILQGRRDRTEAFF	TGTGCCAGCGGTATTTTACAGGGGAGAAGGGACAGGACTGAAGCTTTCTTT
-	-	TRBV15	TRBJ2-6	CATSSDQYTGANVLTF	TGTGCCACCAGCAGCGACCAGTATACTGGGGCCAACGTCCTGACTTTC
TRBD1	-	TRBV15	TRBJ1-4	CATSWAGTVFEKLFF	TGTGCCACCAGCTGGGCCGGGACAGTCTTCGAAAAACTGTTTTTT
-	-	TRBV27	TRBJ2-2	CASSFFPGELFF	TGTGCCAGCAGTTTTTTCCCCGGGGAGCTGTTTTTT
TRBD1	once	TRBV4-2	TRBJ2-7	CASSQGTDRGEQYF	TGTGCCAGCAGCCAAGGAACGGACAGGGGTGAGCAGTACTTC
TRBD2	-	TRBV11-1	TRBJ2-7	CASSSPLYWAGAGEQYF	TGTGCCAGCAGCTCTCCTCTTTATTGGGCGGGAGCTGGAGAGCAGTACTTC
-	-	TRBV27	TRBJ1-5	CASRGGVSNQPQHF	TGTGCCAGCAGAGGGGGGGTCTCAAATCAGCCCCAGCATTTT
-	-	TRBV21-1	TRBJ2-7	CASSKNLTPPGPPYEQYF	TGTGCCAGCAGCAAAAACCTAACCCCCCCGGGACCACCTTACGAGCAGTACTTC
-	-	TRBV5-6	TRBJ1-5	CASSFGSNQPQHF	TGTGCCAGCAGCTTTGGCTCAAATCAGCCCCAGCATTTT
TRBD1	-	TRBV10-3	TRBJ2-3	CAISETTTGDRTDTQYF	TGTGCCATCAGTGAGACAACGACAGGGGATCGGACAGATACGCAGTATTTT
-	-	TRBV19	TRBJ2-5	CASSTRRAQETQYF	TGTGCCAGTAGTACCCGTCGGGCGCAAGAGACCCAGTACTTC
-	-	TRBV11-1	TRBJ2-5	CASSLGAGYGETQYF	TGTGCCAGCAGCTTAGGTGCCGGATACGGGGAGACCCAGTACTTC
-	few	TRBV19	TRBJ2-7	CASSQDSDSYEQYF	TGTGCCAGTAGCCAGGACAGCGATTCCTACGAGCAGTACTTC
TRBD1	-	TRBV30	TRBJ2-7	CAWSWTGNYEQYF	TGTGCCTGGAGTTGGACAGGGAACTACGAGCAGTACTTC
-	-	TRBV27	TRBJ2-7	CASSTTRTSEQYF	TGTGCCAGCAGTACGACCCGAACCTCCGAGCAGTACTTC
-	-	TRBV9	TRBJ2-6	CASSVEGLTSGANVLTF	TGTGCCAGCAGCGTAGAGGGCCTTACCTCTGGGGCCAACGTCCTGACTTTC
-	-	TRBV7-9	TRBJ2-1	CASSLERAPPFF	TGTGCCAGCAGCTTAGAGAGAGCGCCTCCGTTCTTC
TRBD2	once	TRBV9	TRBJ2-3	CASSRGLAGRTDTQYF	TGTGCCAGCAGCCGGGGACTAGCGGGAAGGACAGATACGCAGTATTTT
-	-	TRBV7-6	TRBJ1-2	CASSITGSYGYTF	TGTGCCAGCAGCATCACAGGTTCCTATGGCTACACCTTC
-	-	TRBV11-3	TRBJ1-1	CASSSTSMGMNTEAFF	TGTGCCAGCAGCTCTACGTCGATGGGGATGAACACTGAAGCTTTCTTT
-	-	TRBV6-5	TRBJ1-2	CASSLQGLTYGYTF	TGTGCCAGCAGCCTACAGGGTCTTACCTATGGCTACACCTTC
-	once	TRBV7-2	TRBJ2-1	CASSLAASYNEQFF	TGTGCCAGCAGCTTAGCGGCCAGCTACAATGAGCAGTTCTTC
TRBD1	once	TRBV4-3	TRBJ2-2	CASSQIRGRTGELFF	TGCGCCAGCAGCCAAATTAGGGGGCGCACCGGGGAGCTGTTTTTT
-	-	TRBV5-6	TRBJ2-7	CASSMGPYEQYF	TGTGCCAGCAGCATGGGACCCTACGAGCAGTACTTC
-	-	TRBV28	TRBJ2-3	CASSLGGGGPDTQYF	TGTGCCAGCAGTCTTGGAGGTGGGGGGCCAGATACGCAGTATTTT
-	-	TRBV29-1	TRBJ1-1	CSVETGNGPEAFF	TGCAGCGTTGAAACGGGGAACGGTCCTGAAGCTTTCTTT
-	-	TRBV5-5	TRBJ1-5	CASSFAAVGPNQPQHF	TGTGCCAGCAGCTTTGCGGCAGTTGGGCCGAATCAGCCCCAGCATTTT
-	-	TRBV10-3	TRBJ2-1	CAISETSQPGISYNEQFF	TGTGCCATCAGTGAGACCTCCCAACCGGGAATCTCCTACAATGAGCAGTTCTTC
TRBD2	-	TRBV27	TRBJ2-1	CASSLGVSGSDEQFF	TGTGCCAGCAGTCTCGGAGTTAGCGGGAGTGATGAGCAGTTCTTC
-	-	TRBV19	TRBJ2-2	CASSIVSGATGELFF	TGTGCCAGTAGTATCGTGTCAGGGGCTACCGGGGAGCTGTTTTTT
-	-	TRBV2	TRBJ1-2	CASSEGVLVYGYTF	TGTGCCAGCAGTGAAGGGGTATTGGTCTATGGCTACACCTTC
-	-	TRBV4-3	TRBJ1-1	CASSQLTVSLNTEAFF	TGCGCCAGCAGCCAACTGACAGTGAGCCTGAACACTGAAGCTTTCTTT
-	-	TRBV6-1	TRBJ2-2	CASSALPIGVSGELFF	TGTGCCAGCAGTGCTCTACCCATCGGAGTCTCCGGGGAGCTGTTTTTT
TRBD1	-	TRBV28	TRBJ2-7	CASTTHRGDEQYF	TGTGCCTCTACGACCCACAGGGGCGACGAGCAGTACTTC
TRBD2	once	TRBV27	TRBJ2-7	CASSLSGSGRVYEQYF	TGTGCCAGCAGTTTATCAGGTAGCGGGAGAGTCTACGAGCAGTACTTC
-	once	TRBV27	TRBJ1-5	CASSLSSLPSNQPQHF	TGTGCCAGCAGTTTATCCAGTCTCCCTAGCAATCAGCCCCAGCATTTT
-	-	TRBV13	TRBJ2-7	CASGEAGDPYEQYF	TGTGCCAGCGGCGAAGCAGGGGACCCCTACGAGCAGTACTTC
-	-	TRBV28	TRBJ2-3	CASSLRKSTDTQYF	TGTGCCAGCAGTTTAAGGAAGTCTACAGATACGCAGTATTTT
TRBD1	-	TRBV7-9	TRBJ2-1	CASSLPSDRVNEQFF	TGTGCCAGCAGTCTTCCGTCGGACAGGGTAAATGAGCAGTTCTTC
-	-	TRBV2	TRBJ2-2	CASSEIGDWVTGELFF	TGTGCCAGCAGTGAAATCGGGGATTGGGTCACCGGGGAGCTGTTTTTT
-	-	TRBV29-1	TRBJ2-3	CSVEIPDTQYF	TGCAGCGTTGAGATACCAGATACGCAGTATTTT
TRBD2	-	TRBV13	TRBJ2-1	CASSLGFGLAGGRDNEQFF	TGTGCCAGCAGCTTAGGATTTGGACTAGCGGGAGGGAGGGACAATGAGCAGTTCTTC
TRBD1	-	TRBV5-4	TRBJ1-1	CASGTGGPDTEAFF	TGTGCCAGCGGGACAGGGGGCCCAGACACTGAAGCTTTCTTT
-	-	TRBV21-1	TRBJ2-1	CASSNDRGFYNEQFF	TGTGCCAGCAGCAACGACAGGGGATTCTACAATGAGCAGTTCTTC
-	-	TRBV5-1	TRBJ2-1	CASSFSGSYNEQFF	TGCGCCAGCAGCTTTTCAGGATCCTACAATGAGCAGTTCTTC
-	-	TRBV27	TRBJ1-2	CASSSINRVRTHYGYTF	TGTGCCAGCAGTTCGATAAACCGGGTCCGGACGCACTATGGCTACACCTTC
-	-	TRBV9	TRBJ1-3	CASSDGGNTIYF	TGTGCCAGCAGCGACGGAGGAAACACCATATATTTT
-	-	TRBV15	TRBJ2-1	CATSRPTGGVNNEQFF	TGTGCCACCAGCAGGCCAACAGGGGGGGTTAACAATGAGCAGTTCTTC
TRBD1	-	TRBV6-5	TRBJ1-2	CASSPPGTGIYGYTF	TGTGCCAGCAGTCCCCCCGGGACAGGGATCTATGGCTACACCTTC
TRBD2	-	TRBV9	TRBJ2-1	CASSAGGSLNEQFF	TGTGCCAGCTCGGCGGGAGGATCGCTTAATGAGCAGTTCTTC
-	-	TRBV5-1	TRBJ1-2	CASSSQARVDYGYTF	TGCGCCAGCAGCTCCCAGGCGAGGGTTGACTATGGCTACACCTTC
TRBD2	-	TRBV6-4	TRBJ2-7	CASSPGTSSYEQYF	TGTGCCAGCAGCCCCGGGACTAGCAGCTACGAGCAGTACTTC
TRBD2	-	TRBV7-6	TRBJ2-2	CASSFSRLAGDANTGELFF	TGTGCCAGCAGCTTTAGTAGACTAGCGGGAGACGCGAACACCGGGGAGCTGTTTTTT
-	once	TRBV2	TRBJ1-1	CASSEGWGENTEAFF	TGTGCCAGCAGTGAAGGATGGGGGGAGAACACTGAAGCTTTCTTT
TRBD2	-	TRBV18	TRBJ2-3	CASSPPIGGGRKYF	TGTGCCAGCTCACCACCGATAGGCGGGGGACGAAAGTATTTT
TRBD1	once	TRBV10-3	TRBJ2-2	CAIHKWDSNTGELFF	TGTGCCATCCACAAATGGGACAGCAACACCGGGGAGCTGTTTTTT